The 18 T cell receptor beta chains below were found in one sample sequenced in a study of control samples from healthy donors and cancer patients. Sequencing used immunoSEQ multiplex PCR; TCRdb keeps in-frame clones, though not all of them. This table has about 28,000 clones, 91% appearing once. The sample taken for sequencing was PBMCs. The receptors shown here come from a man in his forties or fifties with lung cancer.

The chain recombines TRBV6-6 with TRBJ1-4, with D possibly being TRBD1 (6 bases). Germline V gives CDR1 MNHNY, CDR2 SVGAGI (reference sequence). The CDR3 consists of 16 residues. The V and J ends lost 5 bases and 8 bases respectively, with 21 bases between them. CDR3 residues: CASSRIMGGQGEKLFF. CDR3 DNA sequence: TGTGCCAGCAGTCGAATTATGGGGGGGCAGGGAGAAAAACTGTTTTTT.

The V and J genes are TRBV6-5 and TRBJ2-3; D is perhaps TRBD2 (5 bases). Germline lookup yields CDR1 MNHEY and CDR2 SVGAGI. There are 15 residues in the CDR3. V dropped 8 bases and J dropped 5 bases, with 20 bases sitting between them. The CDR3 protein is CASAPFGDRIDTQYF. Written as DNA, the CDR3 is TGTGCCAGCGCCCCGTTCGGGGATAGGATAGATACGCAGTATTTT.

The chain combines TRBV3-1 (or the pseudogene TRBV3-2) with TRBJ1-2, with unresolved D. The CDR3 extends over 16 amino acids. Per germline, CDR1 LGHDT and CDR2 YNNKEL (reference sequence). Trimming stripped 3 bases from V and 0 bases from J, with 14 bases between. The CDR3 reads CASSQLGAAANYGYTF. CDR3 in DNA: TGTGCCAGCAGCCAGCTAGGAGCGGCAGCTAACTATGGCTACACCTTC.

The rearrangement joins TRBV27 to TRBJ1-1, with 7 bases matching TRBD1. With V trimmed by 3 bases and J by 0 bases, 4 bases remained unmatched. The V gene's germline CDR1 is MNHEY and CDR2 SMNVEV (reference sequence). The length of the CDR3 is 15 residues. The DNA of the CDR3 is TGTGCCAGCAGTTTCCTGGACAGGTTGAACACTGAAGCTTTCTTT. Translated, it gives CASSFLDRLNTEAFF.

The V gene is TRBV6-5, the J gene TRBJ2-5; D gene unclear. Trimming pared 0 bases from V and 4 bases from J, leaving 9 bases between. CDR3 length: 14 residues. The germline V gene has CDR1 MNHEY and CDR2 SVGAGI. CDR3 sequence reads: CASSYSLSLETQYF. CDR3 DNA: TGTGCCAGCAGTTACTCGTTATCCTTAGAGACCCAGTACTTC.

In its sample, this clone was seen once. CDR3 DNA sequence: TGTGCCAGCAGCGCGGACAGAAATAATCAGCCCCAGCATTTT. Translated, it gives CASSADRNNQPQHF. V usage is TRBV2 and J usage is TRBJ1-5; perhaps TRBD1 as D (6 bases). V lost 6 bases and J lost 4, with 13 bases in between. The CDR3 consists of 14 residues. The germline CDR1 and CDR2 sequences are SNHLY and FYNNEI.

V is TRBV19 and J is TRBJ2-1, with 8 bases identical to TRBD1. CDR3 length: 15 amino acids. The V gene's germline CDR1 is LNHDA and CDR2 SQIVND (reference sequence). Germline trimming cut 3 bases from V and 6 bases from J; bases unmatched to any gene: 7. As DNA, the CDR3 is TGTGCCAGTAGTATCGGGACAGGTGAGATCAATGAGCAGTTCTTC. It codes for CASSIGTGEINEQFF.

This rearrangement joins TRBV6-1 to TRBJ1-2; TRBD1 matches at 7 bases. J gave up 10 bases and V 2 bases, and 7 bases lay outside the gene matches. CDR1 is MNHNS, CDR2 SASEGT, per germline. The CDR3 has 13 residues. The CDR3 DNA is TGTGCCAGCAGTGAATCCGGGACAGCCTACTACACCTTC. It yields the protein CASSESGTAYYTF.

This rearrangement joins TRBV20-1 to TRBJ2-1, with D tentatively TRBD1 or TRBD2 (6 bases each). The CDR3 sequence is 11 residues long. Trimming took 5 bases from V and 9 from J, leaving 11 bases between them. Looked up from germline, CDR1 is DFQATT and CDR2 is SNEGSKA (reference sequence). CDR3 residues: CSALGGSEQFF. The DNA for the CDR3 is TGCAGTGCTTTAGGGGGGAGTGAGCAGTTCTTC.

This clone was detected once. The rearrangement links TRBV20-1 to TRBJ2-1; TRBD2 might be the D (5 bases). Trimming shortened V by 5 bases and J by 10 bases, and 9 bases separated the two germline ends. From germline, CDR1 is DFQATT and CDR2 SNEGSKA (reference sequence). CDR3 length equals 10 residues. CDR3 sequence reads: CSAARLEQFF. The CDR3 DNA sequence: TGCAGTGCTGCTCGACTAGAGCAGTTCTTC.

The gene calls are TRBV6-8 and TRBJ1-5, with a tentative D call TRBD1 (6 bases). Trimming shortened V by 0 bases and J by 7 bases, and 22 bases separated the two germline ends. Germline-derived CDR1 and CDR2 are MNHGY and SAAAGT. This CDR3 comprises 18 residues. The CDR3 loop reads CASSYSMGGGHGRQPQHF. The CDR3 bases are TGTGCCAGCAGTTACTCGATGGGGGGGGGACATGGCCGGCAGCCCCAGCATTTT.

CDR3 sequence: CASSSLTGNSPLHF. The CDR3 nucleotides read TGTGCCAGCAGCTCCCTGACAGGGAACTCACCCCTCCACTTT. The chain uses TRBV7-2 and TRBJ1-6; the match to TRBD1 covers 7 bases. Germline CDR1 reads SGHTA; CDR2 reads FQGNSA. The V segment lost 4 bases and the J segment 10 bases; nucleotides outside the gene matches: 7. The CDR3 length is 14 residues.

The chain recombines TRBV3-1 (or the pseudogene TRBV3-2) with TRBJ1-3; D ambiguous. Deletions cut 3 bases from V and 0 bases from J, with 9 bases between. The CDR3 runs 15 residues. Germline CDR1 reads LGHDT; CDR2 reads YNNKEL (reference sequence). The CDR3 DNA sequence: TGTGCCAGCAGCCATTCCGGGGACTCTGGAAACACCATATATTTT. Its protein is CASSHSGDSGNTIYF.

The chain employs TRBV2 and TRBJ1-2; 10 positions agree with TRBD1. V lost 7 bases to trimming and J lost 3 bases; unmatched junction nucleotides: 5. Germline CDR1 and CDR2: SNHLY and FYNNEI. This CDR3 spans 14 amino acids. This chain's CDR3 is CASIRDRGDYGYTF. CDR3 DNA: TGTGCCAGCATTAGGGACAGGGGCGACTATGGCTACACCTTC.

CDR3 nucleotide sequence: TGCGCCAGCAGCCAAGACGGGAGCAATCAGCCCCAGCATTTT. Amino acids: CASSQDGSNQPQHF. V gene TRBV4-3 combines with J gene TRBJ1-5; D remains unclear. Germline V lookup: CDR1 LGHNA, CDR2 YSLEER. The CDR3 covers 14 residues. Trimming stripped 0 bases from V and 1 base from J, with 4 bases between.

In this sample, this clone turned up once. The chain has TRBV29-1 and TRBJ1-2, with 8 bases identical to TRBD1. CDR3 size: 14 residues. J lost 4 bases, V lost 0 bases, and 4 bases had no gene match. Germline-derived CDR1 and CDR2 are SQVTM and ANQGSEA. CDR3 sequence (DNA): TGCAGCGTTGAAGATCCCAGGGGGCGCTATGGCTACACCTTC. As protein: CSVEDPRGRYGYTF.

This chain links TRBV10-3 with TRBJ1-4; 10 bases map to TRBD1. The CDR3 extends over 14 amino acids. The germline CDR1 and CDR2 sequences are ENHRY and SYGVKD. V trimming: 8 bases; J trimming: 8 bases; junction bases outside the gene matches: 8. In DNA, the CDR3 is TGTGCCATCGCTACCGGGACAGGGGTGGAAAAACTGTTTTTT. Translation: CAIATGTGVEKLFF.

The chain has TRBV9 and TRBJ1-6, with D maybe TRBD1 (5 bases). The CDR3 contains 15 residues. The V gene lost 0 bases and the J gene lost 8 bases, with 12 bases spanning the gap. In germline, CDR1 is SGDLS, CDR2 YYNGEE. Written as DNA, the CDR3 is TGTGCCAGCAGCGTAGTCCCGGACACAGATTCACCCCTCCACTTT. Translation gives CASSVVPDTDSPLHF.